This T cell receptor (beta chain) was captured in a study of blood T cells in healthy people across ages. The CDR3 has 16 amino acids. Germline lookup yields CDR1 SGHVS and CDR2 FNYEAQ. V was pared by 5 bases and J by 0 bases, with 7 bases of the junction left unmatched. A second PCR, run for about 7 to 12 cycles, used a sample-barcoded 5' primer plus a J-beta primer mix. A template-switch adaptor containing 12 random nucleotides labeled each cDNA molecule. TCRdb reanalysed the 5' RACE reads using MiXCR and keeps one entry per CDR3 protein. Counted here are 1.5 million to 2 million distinct CDR3 sequences, about 49% occurring once; the ten biggest clones make up 2.1%.

The J gene is TRBJ2-3, the V gene TRBV7-6, with 8 bases matching TRBD1. The TCR originated in a woman in her forties in good health. Sequencing input: blood. CDR3 DNA: TGTGCCAGCAGCCGACCAGGGGGCCTTAGCACAGATACGCAGTATTTT. Amino acid sequence: CASSRPGGLSTDTQYF. Using reference TRBV7-6 and TRBJ2-3 for the parts outside the CDR3, the full variable domain is GAGVSQSPRYKVTKRGQDVALRCDPISGHVSLYWYRQALGQGPEFLTYFNYEAQQDKSGLPNDRFSAERPEGSISTLTIQRTEQRDSAMYRCASSRPGGLSTDTQYFGPGTRLTVL.